This is a list of T cell receptor beta chains from one sample in a study of blood T cell repertoires in COVID-19. The table came from immunoSEQ multiplex PCR; TCRdb's copy has only in-frame clones and leaves some out. This sample carries around 99,000 clones, around nine tenths of them seen once, and the ten largest clones take 5% to 6.5%. The source material was peripheral blood. These receptor sequences come from a middle-aged man with acute or convalescent COVID-19. CDR3s include the opening cysteine and the closing phenylalanine or tryptophan. The D gene is left open where the match is weak. Size tells how often a clone was seen (once, few, many) or the class of an expanded clone, and some rows leave it out.

clone_size: -
j_call: TRBJ1-3
v_call: TRBV2
d_call: -
cdr3_aa: CASCNRASGNTIYF
cdr3_nt: TGTGCCAGCTGTAACAGGGCCTCTGGAAACACCATATATTTT

clone_size: -
j_call: TRBJ2-3
v_call: TRBV4-3
d_call: TRBD1
cdr3_aa: CASSQGGWDRGTDTQYF
cdr3_nt: TGCGCCAGCAGCCAAGGGGGCTGGGACAGGGGTACAGATACGCAGTATTTT

clone_size: few
j_call: TRBJ2-5
v_call: TRBV2
d_call: TRBD1
cdr3_aa: CASSERATGGRETQYF
cdr3_nt: TGTGCCAGCAGTGAAAGGGCGACAGGGGGCCGGGAGACCCAGTACTTC

clone_size: -
j_call: TRBJ1-1
v_call: TRBV5-1
d_call: -
cdr3_aa: CASSRLQGEAFF
cdr3_nt: TGCGCCAGCAGCCGCCTTCAGGGTGAAGCTTTCTTT

clone_size: once
j_call: TRBJ1-2
v_call: TRBV29-1
d_call: TRBD1
cdr3_aa: CSVEGDRGPLGYGYTF
cdr3_nt: TGCAGCGTTGAAGGAGACAGGGGACCTTTGGGGTATGGCTACACCTTC

clone_size: -
j_call: TRBJ2-7
v_call: TRBV1
d_call: -
cdr3_aa: CTSSQEGSGREFEQYF
cdr3_nt: TGCACCAGCAGCCAAGAGGGCAGCGGGAGGGAGTTCGAGCAGTACTTC

clone_size: -
j_call: TRBJ2-5
v_call: TRBV19
d_call: -
cdr3_aa: CASRKTGFQETQYF
cdr3_nt: TGTGCCAGTAGGAAAACAGGGTTCCAAGAGACCCAGTACTTC

clone_size: -
j_call: TRBJ2-3
v_call: TRBV9
d_call: TRBD2
cdr3_aa: CASSGSGRWSDTQYF
cdr3_nt: TGTGCCAGCAGCGGAAGCGGGAGATGGTCAGATACGCAGTATTTT

clone_size: -
j_call: TRBJ2-2
v_call: TRBV5-1
d_call: TRBD1
cdr3_aa: CASSLGDSSFRELFF
cdr3_nt: TGCGCCAGCAGCTTGGGGGACAGTTCGTTCCGGGAGCTGTTTTTT

clone_size: -
j_call: TRBJ1-5
v_call: TRBV24-1
d_call: TRBD1
cdr3_aa: CATSEPTGGGQPQHF
cdr3_nt: TGTGCCACCAGTGAACCGACAGGGGGAGGGCAGCCCCAGCATTTT

clone_size: -
j_call: TRBJ1-6
v_call: TRBV19
d_call: -
cdr3_aa: CASNGVDNSPLHF
cdr3_nt: TGTGCCAGTAACGGGGTAGATAATTCACCCCTCCACTTT

clone_size: -
j_call: TRBJ2-7
v_call: TRBV7-2
d_call: TRBD2
cdr3_aa: CASSFTSGRYEQYF
cdr3_nt: TGTGCCAGCAGCTTTACTAGCGGGAGGTACGAGCAGTACTTC

clone_size: -
j_call: TRBJ2-5
v_call: TRBV6-1
d_call: TRBD2
cdr3_aa: CASSEKPGSGRSETQYF
cdr3_nt: TGTGCCAGCAGTGAAAAGCCGGGCAGCGGGAGGTCAGAGACCCAGTACTTC

clone_size: -
j_call: TRBJ2-7
v_call: TRBV4-2
d_call: TRBD2
cdr3_aa: CASSLGGGSYEQYF
cdr3_nt: TGTGCCAGCAGCCTGGGGGGGGGCTCCTACGAGCAGTACTTC

clone_size: -
j_call: TRBJ2-3
v_call: TRBV9
d_call: -
cdr3_aa: CASSVGTARENTQYF
cdr3_nt: TGTGCCAGCAGCGTAGGCACAGCCCGAGAAAATACGCAGTATTTT

clone_size: -
j_call: TRBJ2-2
v_call: TRBV4-3
d_call: TRBD1
cdr3_aa: CASSQEKTGVGELFF
cdr3_nt: TGCGCCAGCAGCCAAGAAAAGACAGGGGTCGGGGAGCTGTTTTTT

clone_size: -
j_call: TRBJ1-1
v_call: TRBV10-3
d_call: -
cdr3_aa: CAISESRYRDTEAFF
cdr3_nt: TGTGCCATCAGTGAGTCTAGGTACAGGGACACTGAAGCTTTCTTT

clone_size: -
j_call: TRBJ2-1
v_call: TRBV5-4
d_call: TRBD1
cdr3_aa: CASSPTGARSSYNEQFF
cdr3_nt: TGTGCCAGCAGCCCTACAGGGGCACGAAGCTCCTACAATGAGCAGTTCTTC